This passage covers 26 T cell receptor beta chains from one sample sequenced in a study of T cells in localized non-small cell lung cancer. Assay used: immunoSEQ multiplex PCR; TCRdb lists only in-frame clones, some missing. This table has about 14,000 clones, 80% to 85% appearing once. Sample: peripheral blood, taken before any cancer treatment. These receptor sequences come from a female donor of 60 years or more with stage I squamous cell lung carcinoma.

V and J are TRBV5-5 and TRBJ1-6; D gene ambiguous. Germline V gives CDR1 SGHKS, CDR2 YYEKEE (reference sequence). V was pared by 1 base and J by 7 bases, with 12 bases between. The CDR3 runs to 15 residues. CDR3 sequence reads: CASSLSPFLNSPLHF. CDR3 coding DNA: TGTGCCAGCAGCTTGTCCCCGTTTCTCAATTCACCCCTCCACTTT.

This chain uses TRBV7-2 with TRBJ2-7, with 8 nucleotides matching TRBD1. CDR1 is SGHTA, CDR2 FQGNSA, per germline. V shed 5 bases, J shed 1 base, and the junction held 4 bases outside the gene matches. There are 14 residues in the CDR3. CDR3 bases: TGTGCCAGCAGCCTGCGGACAGGGTCCTACGAGCAGTACTTC. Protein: CASSLRTGSYEQYF.

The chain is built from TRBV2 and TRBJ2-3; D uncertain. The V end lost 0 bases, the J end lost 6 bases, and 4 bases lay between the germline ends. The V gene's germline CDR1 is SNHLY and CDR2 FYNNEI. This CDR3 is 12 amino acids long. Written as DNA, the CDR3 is TGTGCCAGCAGTGAAGCTGGGGATACGCAGTATTTT. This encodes CASSEAGDTQYF.

In nucleotides, the CDR3 is TGTGCCAGCAGTTTACGGAGCGGGGCCAACGTCCTGACTTTC. This translates into CASSLRSGANVLTF. The genes are TRBV27 and TRBJ2-6; D remains ambiguous. Germline V gives CDR1 MNHEY, CDR2 SMNVEV (reference sequence). This CDR3 comprises 14 residues. Trimming stripped 2 bases from V and 4 bases from J, with 6 bases between.

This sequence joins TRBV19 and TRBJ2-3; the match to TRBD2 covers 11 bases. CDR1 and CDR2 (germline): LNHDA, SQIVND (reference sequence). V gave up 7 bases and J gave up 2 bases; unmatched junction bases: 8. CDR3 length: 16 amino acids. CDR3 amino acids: CASKALAGGITDTQYF. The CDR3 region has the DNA TGTGCCAGTAAGGCCCTAGCGGGGGGCATCACAGATACGCAGTATTTT.

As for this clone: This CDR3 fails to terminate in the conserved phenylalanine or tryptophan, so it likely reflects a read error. As DNA, the CDR3 is TGTGCCAGCTCACCACAGCCCGGGAACTCCTACGAGCAGTACCTC. Translating gives CASSPQPGNSYEQYL. The chain couples TRBV18 to TRBJ2-7, with a tentative D call TRBD2 (5 bases). Per germline, CDR1 KGHSH and CDR2 LQKENI. V lost 1 base, J lost 0 bases, and 10 bases lay in between. This CDR3 spans 15 amino acids.

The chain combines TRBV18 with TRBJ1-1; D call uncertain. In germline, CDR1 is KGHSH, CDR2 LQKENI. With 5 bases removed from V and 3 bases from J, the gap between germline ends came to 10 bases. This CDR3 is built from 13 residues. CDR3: CASSWRVDTEAFF. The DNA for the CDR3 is TGTGCCAGCTCATGGAGGGTGGACACTGAAGCTTTCTTT.

CDR3 DNA sequence: TGTGCCAGCAGTCCCAGGGAGGGAGGAACTGAAGCTTTCTTT. Its protein product is CASSPREGGTEAFF. The V call is TRBV2, the J call TRBJ1-1; weak D call: TRBD1 (5 bases). The germline V gene has CDR1 SNHLY and CDR2 FYNNEI. V lost 5 bases, J lost 5 bases, and 15 bases lay in between. The CDR3 sequence is 14 residues long.

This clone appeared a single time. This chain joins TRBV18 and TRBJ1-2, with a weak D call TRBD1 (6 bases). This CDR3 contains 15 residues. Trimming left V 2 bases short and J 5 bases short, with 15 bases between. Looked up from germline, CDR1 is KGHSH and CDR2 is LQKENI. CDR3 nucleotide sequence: TGTGCCAGCTCACCAACTTCGGACAGACAATATGGCTACACCTTC. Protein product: CASSPTSDRQYGYTF.

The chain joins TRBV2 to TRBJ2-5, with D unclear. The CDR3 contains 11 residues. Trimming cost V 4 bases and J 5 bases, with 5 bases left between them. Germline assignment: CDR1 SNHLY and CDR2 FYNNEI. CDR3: CASSVWETQYF. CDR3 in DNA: TGTGCCAGCAGTGTGTGGGAGACCCAGTACTTC.

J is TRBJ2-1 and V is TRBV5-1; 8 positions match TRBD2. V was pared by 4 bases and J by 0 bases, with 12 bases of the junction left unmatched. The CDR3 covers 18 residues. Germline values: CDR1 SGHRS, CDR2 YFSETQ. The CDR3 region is CASSGPPERGSSYNEQFF. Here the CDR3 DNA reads TGCGCCAGCAGCGGCCCCCCTGAGCGGGGGAGCTCCTACAATGAGCAGTTCTTC.

The CDR3 loop reads CASSLGRNTEAFF. CDR3 nucleotides: TGTGCCAGCAGCTTAGGGAGGAACACTGAAGCTTTCTTT. The chain employs TRBV5-5 and TRBJ1-1; no reliable D call. The CDR3 length is 13 residues. V was trimmed by 2 bases and J by 1 base, leaving 6 bases between them. Germline assignment: CDR1 SGHKS and CDR2 YYEKEE (reference sequence).

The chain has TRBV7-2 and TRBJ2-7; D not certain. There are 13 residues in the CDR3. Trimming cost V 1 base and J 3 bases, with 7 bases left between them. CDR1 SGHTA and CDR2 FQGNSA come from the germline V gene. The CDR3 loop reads CASSLDPRYEQYF. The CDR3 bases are TGTGCCAGCAGCTTAGATCCCCGCTACGAGCAGTACTTC.

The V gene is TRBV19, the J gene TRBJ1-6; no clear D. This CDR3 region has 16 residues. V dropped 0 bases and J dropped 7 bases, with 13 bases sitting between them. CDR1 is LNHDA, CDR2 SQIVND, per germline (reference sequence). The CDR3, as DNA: TGTGCCAGTAGTATAGATCAGCGGAGGAACAATTCACCCCTCCACTTT. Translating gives CASSIDQRRNNSPLHF.

The CDR3 here is CASSEGRGSHNSPLHF. CDR3 bases: TGTGCCAGCAGTGAAGGTCGAGGGAGCCATAATTCACCCCTCCACTTT. The chain combines TRBV6-1 with TRBJ1-6; no definite D call. This CDR3 has 16 residues. V shed 1 base and J shed 5 bases, with 12 bases lying between them. CDR1 and CDR2 from the germline V gene are MNHNS and SASEGT.

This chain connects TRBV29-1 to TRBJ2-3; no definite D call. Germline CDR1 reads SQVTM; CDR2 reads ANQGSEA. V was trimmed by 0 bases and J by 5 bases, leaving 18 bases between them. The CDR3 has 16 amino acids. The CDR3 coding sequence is TGCAGCGTTGAAGATTGGGTCAGGAAGGGCTTAGATACGCAGTATTTT. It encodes CSVEDWVRKGLDTQYF.

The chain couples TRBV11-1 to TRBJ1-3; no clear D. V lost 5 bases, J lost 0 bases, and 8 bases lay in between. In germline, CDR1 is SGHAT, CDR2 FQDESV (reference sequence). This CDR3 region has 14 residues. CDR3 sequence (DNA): TGTGCCAGCAGCCGGACCGACTCTGGAAACACCATATATTTT. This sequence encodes CASSRTDSGNTIYF.

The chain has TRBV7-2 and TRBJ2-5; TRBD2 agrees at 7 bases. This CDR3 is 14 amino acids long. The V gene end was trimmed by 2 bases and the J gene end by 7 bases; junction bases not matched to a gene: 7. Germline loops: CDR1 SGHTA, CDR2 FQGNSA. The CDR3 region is CASSLSGAEGTQYF. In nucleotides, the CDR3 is TGTGCCAGCAGCTTAAGCGGGGCCGAAGGGACCCAGTACTTC.

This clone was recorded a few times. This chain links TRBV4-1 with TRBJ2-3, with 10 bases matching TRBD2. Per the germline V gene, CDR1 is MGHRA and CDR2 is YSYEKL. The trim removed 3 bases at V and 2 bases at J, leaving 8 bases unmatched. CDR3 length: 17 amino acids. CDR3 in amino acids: CASSHFGLAGDTDTQYF. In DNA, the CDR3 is TGCGCCAGCAGCCACTTCGGGCTAGCGGGGGACACAGATACGCAGTATTTT.

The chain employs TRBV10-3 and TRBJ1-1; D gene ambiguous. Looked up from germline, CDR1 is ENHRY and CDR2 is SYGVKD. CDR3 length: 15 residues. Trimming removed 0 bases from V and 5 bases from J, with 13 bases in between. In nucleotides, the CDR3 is TGTGCCATCAGTGAGTCAGGAACCAGAGGGACTGAAGCTTTCTTT. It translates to CAISESGTRGTEAFF.

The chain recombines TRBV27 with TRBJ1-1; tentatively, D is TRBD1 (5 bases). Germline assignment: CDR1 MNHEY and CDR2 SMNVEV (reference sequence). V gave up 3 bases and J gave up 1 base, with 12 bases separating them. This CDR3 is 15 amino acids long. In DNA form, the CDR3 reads TGTGCCAGCAGTTTGTCCCCCCAGGGGAACACTGAAGCTTTCTTT. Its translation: CASSLSPQGNTEAFF.

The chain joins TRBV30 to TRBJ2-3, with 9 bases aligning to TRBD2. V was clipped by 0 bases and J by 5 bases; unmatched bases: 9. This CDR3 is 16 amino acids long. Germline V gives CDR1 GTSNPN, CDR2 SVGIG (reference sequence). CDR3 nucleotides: TGTGCCTGGAGTGTGGGGAGCGGGGGGTTTAGAGATACGCAGTATTTT. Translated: CAWSVGSGGFRDTQYF.

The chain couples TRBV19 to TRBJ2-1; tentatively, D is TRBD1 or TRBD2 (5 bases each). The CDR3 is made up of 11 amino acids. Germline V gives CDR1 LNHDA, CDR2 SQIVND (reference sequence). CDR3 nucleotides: TGTGCTACAGGACTGGCCTATGAGCAGTTCTTC. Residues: CATGLAYEQFF.

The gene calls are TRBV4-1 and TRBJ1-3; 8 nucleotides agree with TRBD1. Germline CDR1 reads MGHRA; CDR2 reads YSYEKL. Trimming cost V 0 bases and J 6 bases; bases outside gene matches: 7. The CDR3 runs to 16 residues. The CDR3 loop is CASSQEGLQGVNTIYF. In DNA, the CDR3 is TGCGCCAGCAGCCAAGAGGGTTTACAGGGGGTAAACACCATATATTTT.

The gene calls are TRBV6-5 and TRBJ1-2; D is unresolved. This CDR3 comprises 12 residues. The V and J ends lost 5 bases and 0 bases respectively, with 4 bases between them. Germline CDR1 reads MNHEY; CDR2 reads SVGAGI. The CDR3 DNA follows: TGTGCCAGCAGTCCTTCTAACTATGGCTACACCTTC. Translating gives CASSPSNYGYTF.

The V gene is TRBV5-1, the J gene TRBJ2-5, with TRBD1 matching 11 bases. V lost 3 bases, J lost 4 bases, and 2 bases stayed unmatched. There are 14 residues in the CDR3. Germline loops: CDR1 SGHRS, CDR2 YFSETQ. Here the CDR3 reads CASSSGQGVETQYF. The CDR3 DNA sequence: TGCGCCAGCAGCTCGGGACAGGGGGTAGAGACCCAGTACTTC.